This T cell receptor (beta chain) was identified during a study of T cell changes during pregnancy in multiple sclerosis (dated by TCRdb to the late 2010s). Broadly, across the study: Changes in the T cell repertoire over the course of pregnancy were examined in this study in women with multiple sclerosis.

Trimming at the junction amounts to 3 bases on V and 1 base on J, and the germline ends lie 13 bases apart. CDR1 and CDR2, per the germline V gene, are SGHRS and YFSETQ. The CDR3 starts with the cysteine, ends with the phenylalanine, and has 15 residues. Only the CDR3 DNA is retained, 45 bases long and in frame from the first base. Preparation of the library involved the immunoSEQ multiplex PCR assay. This is the immuneACCESS table as TCRdb keeps it, with only in-frame sequences that have V and J called. A part of the clones is gone; compared with another copy, unresolved V genes explain less than half, and the rest is unexplained. For this sample the table gives tens of thousands of clones, of which approximately 90% were detected only once. The ten largest make up roughly 1.4% of the sample. A note on this clone: Its specific antigen is unknown. Per-nucleotide qualities are absent, and no much larger clonotype sits a single base away.

The sample comprised PBMCs (not recorded whether the cells were cultured). This clonotype was sampled from a female donor with multiple sclerosis, enrolled in a pregnancy study. The rearranged chain carries TRBV5-1 and TRBJ1-1, with TRBD1 tentatively as D gene (5 bases match). Here the CDR3 is given as CASSSQGVGNTEAFF. The DNA is TGCGCCAGCAGCTCCCAAGGGGTGGGGAACACTGAAGCTTTCTTT.